This entry lists 5 T cell receptor beta chains sequenced from one sample in a study of blood T cell repertoires in COVID-19. The protocol was immunoSEQ multiplex PCR, while the TCRdb copy is restricted to in-frame clones and leaves out a portion. The table shows approximately 54,000 clones, with 65% to 90% occurring only once. The material sequenced was peripheral blood. The receptors originated from a human donor in a cohort sampled during active COVID-19.

The genes are TRBV11-2 and TRBJ2-1; TRBD2 matches at 14 bases. The CDR3 is 17 amino acids. The V gene end was trimmed by 1 base and the J gene end by 8 bases; junction bases not matched to a gene: 7. From germline, CDR1 is SGHAT and CDR2 FQNNGV. CDR3: CASSLGRLAGGPDEQFF. The CDR3 coding sequence is TGTGCCAGCAGCTTAGGTCGACTAGCGGGAGGGCCAGATGAGCAGTTCTTC.

This CDR3 is CASSLAASGGYNEQFF. For the CDR3, the DNA is TGTGCCAGCAGCTTAGCAGCTAGCGGGGGTTACAATGAGCAGTTCTTC. The V gene is TRBV7-2, the J gene TRBJ2-1, with 10 bases that match TRBD2. Germline V gene lookup returns CDR1 SGHTA and CDR2 FQGNSA. CDR3 size: 16 residues. V lost 0 bases to trimming and J lost 4 bases; unmatched junction nucleotides: 3.

The chain has TRBV7-2 and TRBJ2-7; 12 nucleotides line up with TRBD2. The CDR3 is 13 residues long. Germline CDR1 and CDR2: SGHTA and FQGNSA. The junction had 5 bases not matched to a gene; V was cut back by 4 bases and J by 10 bases. The CDR3: CASSSGTSGLQYF. The CDR3 DNA follows: TGTGCCAGCAGCTCCGGGACTAGCGGGTTACAGTACTTC.

This clone has more than one count but fewer than ten. The V and J genes are TRBV5-6 and TRBJ2-1; weak D call: TRBD1 (5 bases). This CDR3 spans 13 amino acids. The ends were cut back, 3 bases at V and 5 bases at J, with 9 bases in the middle. Looked up from germline, CDR1 is SGHDT and CDR2 is YYEEEE. Here the CDR3 reads CASSSRTNNEQFF. The CDR3, as DNA: TGTGCCAGCAGCTCCCGGACAAACAATGAGCAGTTCTTC.

With regard to this clone: One end of the junction is discordant with germline, which a read error may explain. J is TRBJ2-7 and V is TRBV29-1, with 9 bases matching TRBD1. Germline CDR1 SQVTM, CDR2 ANQGSEA. The CDR3 is 8 residues long. CDR3 loop: CSTGTGNF. Here the CDR3 DNA reads TGCAGCACCGGGACAGGGAACTTC.